The text below deals with one T cell receptor (beta chain). Its cognate antigen is unknown. TCRbeta libraries averaged around 42,000 productive templates per sample. Clones were read by immunoSEQ multiplex PCR, and TCRdb kept only the in-frame ones, dropping some. Seen here are over 25,000 clones, about 83% observed once, and the top ten hold 30%. This CDR3 is 14 amino acids long. V dropped 3 bases and J dropped 5 bases, with 14 bases sitting between them. The sample belongs to a study of STAT3 mutations in large granular lymphocyte leukemia. Study results and limitations: After therapy, about 35% of the 18 patients switched clonotypes, all new clones STAT3 wild type. A small but highly pathogenic clone may have been missed. Every T-cell large granular lymphocyte leukemia patient had at least one immunodominant TCR beta clonotype. Variable sampling intervals and differing treatment regimens complicated linking therapy response to TCR clonal burden changes.

The TCR sequence derives from a woman aged 50 to 60 with T-cell large granular lymphocyte leukemia. Some clones in this sample may be carry-over from other donors' samples. The chain employs TRBV5-3 and TRBJ2-5, with D unclear. TRBV5-3 is designated an ORF whose function remains uncertain. The sample comprised peripheral blood mononuclear cells. CDR3 DNA: TGTGCCAGAAGCTCGTTGACGAATGGGGAGACCCAGTACTTC. It codes for CARSSLTNGETQYF.